This T cell receptor (beta chain) stems from a study of T cell responses to AZD1222 COVID-19 vaccine. Trimming removed 3 bases at V and 1 base at J, with 9 bases between. Germline CDR1 LNHDA, CDR2 SQIVND (reference sequence). This CDR3 spans 14 amino acids. Repertoires were generated with immunoSEQ multiplex PCR, while TCRdb's copy carries only in-frame clones and drops some. The sample lists 95,000 to 150,000 clones; about 91% were seen once. On this clone itself: Other nucleotide sequences in the sample specify the same CDR3.

This material consisted of peripheral blood, taken on day 0 of AZD1222 vaccination. The V and J genes are TRBV19 and TRBJ2-5; tentatively, D is TRBD2 (5 bases). The source is an adult in good health. The CDR3 DNA follows: TGTGCCAGTAGTATGCTGGGGAGCCAAGAGACCCAGTACTTC. This encodes CASSMLGSQETQYF. The complete variable domain, with remaining parts taken from reference TRBV19 and TRBJ2-5, reads DGGITQSPKYLFRKEGQNVTLSCEQNLNHDAMYWYRQDPGQGLRLIYYSQIVNDFQKGDIAEGYSVSREKKESFPLTVTSAQKNPTAFYLCASSMLGSQETQYFGPGTRLLVL.